This paragraph reports one T cell receptor beta chain. This CDR3 spans 14 amino acids. V shed 8 bases and J shed 0 bases, with 15 bases lying between them. Germline V gene lookup returns CDR1 SGHRS and CDR2 YFSETQ. These data are taken from a study of blood T cell repertoires in COVID-19. As handled by the study authors: Reference gene primer amplification yielded estimated nucleated cell counts. The table came from immunoSEQ multiplex PCR; TCRdb's copy has only in-frame clones and leaves some out. From that table come the V and J calls and clone size; the DNA was used to work out D and trimming. This sample has approximately 250,000 clones; around 85% occur once, and the top ten carry roughly 5.3%.

The TCR comes from a man aged 45-65 years with COVID-19, enrolled during active disease. The V and J genes are TRBV5-1 and TRBJ2-7; a possible D gene is TRBD2 (6 bases). Sequencing was performed on peripheral blood. The CDR3 spells CASKGRESSYEQYF. The CDR3 DNA reads as TGCGCCAGTAAGGGACGGGAGAGCTCCTACGAGCAGTACTTC.